In this sample, the clone carrying this TCR beta chain turned up once. V trimming: 3 bases; J trimming: 5 bases; junction bases outside the gene matches: 10. This CDR3 spans 15 amino acids. CDR1 is SGHDT and CDR2 is YYEEEE in the germline V gene. The sample belongs to a study of blood T cell repertoires in COVID-19. Sequenced by immunoSEQ multiplex PCR; TCRdb stores in-frame clones only, minus some. Here the sample spans roughly 150,000 clones, roughly 83% being singletons. Input material: peripheral blood. The rearrangement links TRBV5-6 to TRBJ1-1; TRBD1 matches at 7 bases. The clonotype originates from a woman aged 80 or older with active or convalescent COVID-19. CDR3 amino acids: CASSSRTGVRTEAFF. The CDR3 nucleotides read TGTGCCAGCAGCTCACGCACAGGGGTAAGAACTGAAGCTTTCTTT.